The 21 T cell receptor beta chains below were found in one sample sequenced in a study of cytomegalovirus exposure and HLA in healthy donors. The data were produced by immunoSEQ multiplex PCR, yet TCRdb's version contains in-frame clones alone and is incomplete. Altogether approximately 150,000 clones are present, 85% to 90% being singletons, with the ten largest covering approximately 1.4%. Sequencing was performed on PBMCs. All receptors come from a young woman in good health and CMV-seronegative.

The CDR3: CASGFHLSQGDGYTF. The CDR3 bases are TGTGCTAGTGGTTTCCACCTCAGCCAGGGCGATGGCTACACCTTC. This sequence joins TRBV12-5 and TRBJ1-2, with D perhaps matching TRBD1 (5 bases). CDR3 size: 15 residues. The V gene's germline CDR1 is LGHNT and CDR2 FRNRAP. V was cut by 3 bases and J by 6 bases, with 17 bases left in between.

The V call is TRBV5-1, the J call TRBJ2-4; D not resolved. V was pared by 7 bases and J by 0 bases, with 11 bases between. This CDR3 is 14 amino acids long. Germline V gene sequence: CDR1 SGHRS, CDR2 YFSETQ. CDR3 amino acids: CASSSPEAKNIQYF. The CDR3 DNA follows: TGCGCCAGCTCCTCCCCAGAAGCCAAAAACATTCAGTACTTC. Combining the CDR3 with reference TRBV5-1 and TRBJ2-4 gives the whole variable domain KAGVTQTPRYLIKTRGQQVTLSCSPISGHRSVSWYQQTPGQGLQFLFEYFSETQRNKGNFPGRFSGRQFSNSRSEMNVSTLELGDSALYLCASSSPEAKNIQYFGAGTRLSVL.

The chain recombines TRBV27 with TRBJ2-2; 7 positions agree with TRBD2. The CDR3 consists of 15 residues. Germline trimming cut 3 bases from V and 1 base from J; bases unmatched to any gene: 2. Germline CDR1 is MNHEY and CDR2 is SMNVEV (reference sequence). CDR3 in DNA: TGTGCCAGCAGTTTCTCTAGCGGGAACACCGGGGAGCTGTTTTTT. It is translated as CASSFSSGNTGELFF.

The gene calls are TRBV5-1 and TRBJ2-3, with D perhaps matching TRBD1 (5 bases). This CDR3 comprises 13 residues. Deletions cut 8 bases from V and 5 bases from J, with 15 bases between. CDR1 and CDR2 from the germline V gene are SGHRS and YFSETQ. CDR3: CASSSGSVDTQYF. The CDR3 DNA reads as TGCGCCAGTAGTTCAGGGTCCGTAGATACGCAGTATTTT.

V gene TRBV27 combines with J gene TRBJ1-2; unclear D gene. The germline V and J ends were trimmed by 6 bases and 8 bases, with 25 bases remaining between them. Per germline, CDR1 MNHEY and CDR2 SMNVEV (reference sequence). The CDR3 is made up of 16 amino acids. CDR3 coding DNA: TGTGCCAGCAGCCCCTTTGACACCTCGGAAATTAACGGCTACACCTTC. Translation gives CASSPFDTSEINGYTF.

The chain recombines TRBV7-2 with TRBJ2-7, with D perhaps matching TRBD2 (6 bases). The CDR3 runs 14 residues. Germline V gene sequence: CDR1 SGHTA, CDR2 FQGNSA. V gave up 6 bases and J gave up 0 bases, with 12 bases separating them. CDR3: CASRTGVGSYEQYF. DNA of the CDR3: TGTGCCAGCAGGACGGGGGTTGGCTCCTACGAGCAGTACTTC. Based on the CDR3 plus reference TRBV7-2 and TRBJ2-7, the full variable domain is GAGVSQSPSNKVTEKGKDVELRCDPISGHTALYWYRQSLGQGLEFLIYFQGNSAPDKSGLPSDRFSAERTGGSVSTLTIQRTQQEDSAVYLCASRTGVGSYEQYFGPGTRLTVT.

V usage is TRBV6-5 and J usage is TRBJ2-7; D may be TRBD1 (6 bases). V dropped 7 bases and J dropped 3 bases, with 13 bases sitting between them. Germline V gene data show CDR1 as MNHEY and CDR2 as SVGAGI. CDR3 length: 13 residues. CDR3 region: CASTSGASYEQYF. CDR3 nucleotides: TGTGCCAGCACCTCAGGGGCCAGCTACGAGCAGTACTTC.

This chain connects TRBV6-5 to TRBJ1-2; D not resolved. The CDR3 is 15 amino acids. The V end lost 2 bases, the J end lost 2 bases, and 12 bases lay between the germline ends. From germline, CDR1 is MNHEY and CDR2 SVGAGI. The CDR3 loop is CASSYGGRLNYGYTF. For the CDR3, the DNA is TGTGCCAGCAGTTACGGAGGGAGGCTAAACTATGGCTACACCTTC.

This sequence joins TRBV7-8 and TRBJ2-5, with TRBD2 as a possible D gene (6 bases). This CDR3 spans 17 amino acids. With 4 bases removed from V and 4 bases from J, the gap between germline ends came to 22 bases. CDR1 is SGHVS and CDR2 is FQNEAQ in the germline V gene. The CDR3 DNA follows: TGTGCCAGCAGCTCCGTGGCCGGGGGAAGGCGTTTAGAGACCCAGTACTTC. As protein: CASSSVAGGRRLETQYF.

This sequence joins TRBV4-1 and TRBJ2-7; 7 bases are a match to TRBD1. Germline trimming cut 0 bases from V and 4 bases from J; bases unmatched to any gene: 15. The length of the CDR3 is 18 residues. Per the germline V gene, CDR1 is MGHRA and CDR2 is YSYEKL. In nucleotides, the CDR3 is TGCGCCAGCAGCCAAGATCTGCTCCGGGACAGCTTTTTTTACGAGCAGTACTTC. Translating gives CASSQDLLRDSFFYEQYF.

V and J are TRBV2 and TRBJ2-3; D is unresolved. Trimming removed 3 bases at V and 6 bases at J, with 7 bases between. CDR3 size: 12 residues. The germline V gene encodes CDR1 SNHLY and CDR2 FYNNEI. The CDR3 coding sequence is TGTGCCAGCAGTGAGACTCGGGATACGCAGTATTTT. Translating it yields CASSETRDTQYF.

This chain links TRBV18 with TRBJ1-6; 9 nucleotides agree with TRBD1. The CDR3 consists of 14 residues. From germline, CDR1 is KGHSH and CDR2 LQKENI. Trimming took 2 bases from V and 8 from J; bases not matched to a gene: 1. The CDR3 sequence: CASSPDRGDSPLHF. The DNA of the CDR3 is TGTGCCAGCTCACCAGACAGGGGGGATTCACCCCTCCACTTT.

The CDR3, as DNA: TGTGCCAGCAGCCCCCCCGTGACCGGGGGCTATGGCTACACCTTC. Protein: CASSPPVTGGYGYTF. The gene calls are TRBV4-2 and TRBJ1-2, with D tentatively TRBD1 (5 bases). Trimming shortened V by 4 bases and J by 4 bases, and 16 bases separated the two germline ends. This CDR3 is built from 15 residues. Germline V gene sequence: CDR1 LGHNA, CDR2 YNFKEQ.

V usage is TRBV7-2 and J usage is TRBJ1-6; D perhaps matches TRBD1 (6 bases). This CDR3 spans 15 amino acids. Trimming removed 8 bases at V and 7 bases at J, with 18 bases between. Germline V gives CDR1 SGHTA, CDR2 FQGNSA. The CDR3 nucleotides read TGTGCCAGCGGGATTCACAGGGCTGGGAATTCACCCCTCCACTTT. Residues: CASGIHRAGNSPLHF.

This sequence joins TRBV7-9 and TRBJ2-7; TRBD1 matches at 8 bases. Germline V CDR1 and CDR2: SEHNR, FQNEAQ (reference sequence). J was trimmed by 3 bases and V by 6 bases; bases with no gene match: 7. The CDR3 is 14 residues long. The CDR3 is CASSGDRKVYEQYF. In DNA form, the CDR3 reads TGTGCCAGCAGTGGGGACAGGAAGGTCTACGAGCAGTACTTC.

The chain employs TRBV5-4 and TRBJ1-6; weak D call: TRBD1 (5 bases). Germline lookup yields CDR1 SGHNT and CDR2 YYREEE (reference sequence). The CDR3 runs to 14 residues. The V gene lost 6 bases and the J gene lost 8 bases, with 15 bases spanning the gap. CDR3 region: CASTRLGVDSPLHF. CDR3 sequence (DNA): TGTGCCAGCACCCGTCTAGGGGTTGATTCACCCCTCCACTTT.

J is TRBJ2-7 and V is TRBV25-1; 9 nucleotides align to TRBD1. Trimming took 7 bases from V and 5 from J; bases not matched to a gene: 6. The CDR3 has 13 residues. Germline V gives CDR1 MGHDK, CDR2 SYGVNS. The DNA of the CDR3 is TGTGCCAGCACTGGACAGGGGTGGAACGAGCAGTACTTC. This encodes CASTGQGWNEQYF.

This chain joins TRBV19 and TRBJ2-3; TRBD2 is a possible D gene (5 bases). CDR3 length: 15 amino acids. V gave up 5 bases and J gave up 0 bases, with 12 bases separating them. In germline, CDR1 is LNHDA, CDR2 SQIVND (reference sequence). Here the CDR3 DNA reads TGTGCCAGTAGTTGGCGTGGGAGTAGCACAGATACGCAGTATTTT. Its protein product is CASSWRGSSTDTQYF. The whole variable domain, filled in from reference TRBV19 and TRBJ2-3, reads DGGITQSPKYLFRKEGQNVTLSCEQNLNHDAMYWYRQDPGQGLRLIYYSQIVNDFQKGDIAEGYSVSREKKESFPLTVTSAQKNPTAFYLCASSWRGSSTDTQYFGPGTRLTVL.

J is TRBJ2-1 and V is TRBV10-2; D might be TRBD1 (5 bases). This CDR3 is 14 amino acids long. The germline V gene has CDR1 WSHSY and CDR2 SAAADI. Trimming shortened V by 6 bases and J by 10 bases, and 19 bases separated the two germline ends. The DNA for the CDR3 is TGCGCCAGCAGAAAACTCGACAGTACCCGAGAGCAGTTCTTC. This codes for CASRKLDSTREQFF.

The chain joins TRBV19 to TRBJ1-2; D ambiguous. CDR1 is LNHDA, CDR2 SQIVND, per germline (reference sequence). The CDR3 contains 13 residues. The ends were cut back, 8 bases at V and 2 bases at J, with 12 bases in the middle. The CDR3 bases are TGTGCCAGTGAGACAAGTAACAACTATGGCTACACCTTC. Translating gives CASETSNNYGYTF.

This clone came up once. V is TRBV11-2 and J is TRBJ2-3; 10 nucleotides line up with TRBD2. This CDR3 is built from 16 residues. V was clipped by 4 bases and J by 1 base; unmatched bases: 5. Per germline, CDR1 SGHAT and CDR2 FQNNGV. For the CDR3, the DNA is TGTGCCAGCAGCTCACAAGGACTAGCGGGCACAGATACGCAGTATTTT. Residues: CASSSQGLAGTDTQYF. The entire variable domain, with the rest obtained from reference TRBV11-2 and TRBJ2-3, is as follows: EAGVAQSPRYKIIEKRQSVAFWCNPISGHATLYWYQQILGQGPKLLIQFQNNGVVDDSQLPKDRFSAERLKGVDSTLKIQPAKLEDSAVYLCASSSQGLAGTDTQYFGPGTRLTVL.